The 15 T cell receptor beta chains below come from one sample, sequenced in a study of blood T cell repertoires in COVID-19. Some clones are missing from TCRdb's copy, which holds only in-frame ones; the method was immunoSEQ multiplex PCR. The table records about 190,000 clones, under 90% of them present only once. Sample: peripheral blood. The origin of the receptors is a human donor in a cohort sampled during active COVID-19.

The chain is built from TRBV2 and TRBJ2-1, with TRBD1 matching 8 bases. The germline CDR1 and CDR2 sequences are SNHLY and FYNNEI. The CDR3 loop spans 14 amino acids. V lost 6 bases and J lost 4; bases outside the gene matches: 5. The CDR3 DNA reads as TGTGCCAGCAGGAGGGACAGGCAATACAATGAGCAGTTCTTC. Encoded protein: CASRRDRQYNEQFF.

This clone was seen ten or more times. The gene calls are TRBV7-9 and TRBJ2-3; perhaps TRBD2 as D (6 bases). Trimming removed 7 bases at V and 6 bases at J, with 14 bases between. This CDR3 has 13 residues. CDR1 is SEHNR, CDR2 FQNEAQ, per germline (reference sequence). The CDR3 loop is CASNVAEPDTQYF. For the CDR3, the DNA is TGTGCCAGCAACGTAGCGGAGCCGGATACGCAGTATTTT.

The rearrangement uses TRBV6-5 and TRBJ1-1; TRBD1 aligns across 8 bases. The CDR3 sequence is 13 residues long. Germline lookup yields CDR1 MNHEY and CDR2 SVGAGI. V shed 7 bases, J shed 3 bases, and the junction held 4 bases outside the gene matches. The CDR3 here is CASILQGDTEAFF. The CDR3 DNA reads TGTGCCAGCATCCTACAGGGGGACACTGAAGCTTTCTTT.

The genes are TRBV2 and TRBJ2-2, with D possibly being TRBD2 (7 bases). V lost 8 bases and J lost 6, with 10 bases in between. Germline CDR1 SNHLY, CDR2 FYNNEI. The CDR3 is 12 amino acids. The CDR3 coding sequence is TGTGCCAGCGGGGGGGGCCCCGGGGAGCTGTTTTTT. As protein: CASGGGPGELFF.

V and J are TRBV10-2 and TRBJ2-2; no firm D call. Germline loops: CDR1 WSHSY, CDR2 SAAADI. The ends were cut back, 4 bases at V and 2 bases at J, with 14 bases in the middle. There are 16 residues in the CDR3. The CDR3 protein is CASSGAWRDNTGELFF. For the CDR3, the DNA is TGCGCCAGCAGTGGGGCGTGGCGTGATAACACCGGGGAGCTGTTTTTT.

The J gene is TRBJ2-5, the V gene TRBV6-5; 8 bases map to TRBD2. This CDR3 spans 14 amino acids. V lost 6 bases, J lost 0 bases, and 3 bases stayed unmatched. Germline V CDR1 and CDR2: MNHEY, SVGAGI. CDR3 coding DNA: TGTGCCAGCAGGACGGGGGGGTACCAAGAGACCCAGTACTTC. Translating gives CASRTGGYQETQYF.

The chain uses TRBV5-4 and TRBJ2-7, with 8 nucleotides matching TRBD1. From germline, CDR1 is SGHNT and CDR2 YYREEE (reference sequence). The CDR3 covers 14 residues. V lost 4 bases and J lost 5; bases outside the gene matches: 8. CDR3 DNA sequence: TGTGCCAGCAGCCCCGGAATGACAGGGGACGAGCAGTACTTC. Translating gives CASSPGMTGDEQYF.

The genes are TRBV2 and TRBJ2-6; TRBD1 agrees at 9 bases. Germline V gene data show CDR1 as SNHLY and CDR2 as FYNNEI. The CDR3 covers 16 residues. The junction had 5 bases not matched to a gene; V was cut back by 7 bases and J by 1 base. In nucleotides, the CDR3 is TGTGCCAGCACCGGGACAGGGCTATCTGGGGCCAACGTCCTGACTTTC. It specifies CASTGTGLSGANVLTF.

This clone was detected a few times. The chain joins TRBV5-1 to TRBJ1-1, with no clear D. Germline lookup yields CDR1 SGHRS and CDR2 YFSETQ. The CDR3 has 16 amino acids. V was trimmed by 5 bases and J by 1 base, leaving 18 bases between them. CDR3 DNA sequence: TGCGCCAGCAGTGTGAGTCTCGGGGTGAGGAACACTGAAGCTTTCTTT. This sequence encodes CASSVSLGVRNTEAFF.

V and J are TRBV6-5 and TRBJ2-2, with a weak D call TRBD1 (5 bases). V was shortened by 6 bases and J by 1 base, with 9 bases between the two germline ends. Per the germline V gene, CDR1 is MNHEY and CDR2 is SVGAGI. The CDR3 contains 14 residues. The DNA for the CDR3 is TGTGCCAGCAGACTGACAGTGAACACCGGGGAGCTGTTTTTT. Its translation is CASRLTVNTGELFF.

The V and J genes are TRBV6-2 or TRBV6-3 and TRBJ1-5, with 7 bases lining up with TRBD1. This CDR3 has 15 amino acids. J lost 3 bases, V lost 5 bases, and 7 bases had no gene match. Germline CDR1 is MNHEY and CDR2 is SVGEGT. The CDR3 nucleotides read TGTGCCAGCAGTCTAATGACAGGGAACAATCAGCCCCAGCATTTT. Amino acids: CASSLMTGNNQPQHF.

The chain combines TRBV11-2 with TRBJ2-5; perhaps TRBD2 as D (6 bases). Germline CDR1 SGHAT, CDR2 FQNNGV. CDR3 length: 13 amino acids. Trimming cost V 5 bases and J 2 bases, with 9 bases left between them. Written as DNA, the CDR3 is TGTGCCAGCAGCGCCGGGACTCAAGAGACCCAGTACTTC. As protein: CASSAGTQETQYF.

The chain employs TRBV5-4 and TRBJ1-1; D is uncertain. Germline loops: CDR1 SGHNT, CDR2 YYREEE (reference sequence). The ends were cut back, 5 bases at V and 7 bases at J, with 12 bases in the middle. This CDR3 is built from 12 residues. CDR3 nucleotide sequence: TGTGCCAGCAGTCTAGACGGGTTTGAAGCTTTCTTT. It codes for CASSLDGFEAFF.

CDR3 nucleotides: TGTGCCAGTAGTTTCTCAACAGGGATAAGCTATGGCTACACCTTC. As protein: CASSFSTGISYGYTF. V gene TRBV19 combines with J gene TRBJ1-2, with D maybe TRBD1 (6 bases). Trimming shortened V by 5 bases and J by 4 bases, and 17 bases separated the two germline ends. The CDR3 is made up of 15 amino acids. Germline V CDR1 and CDR2: LNHDA, SQIVND (reference sequence).

The rearrangement uses TRBV29-1 and TRBJ1-4; perhaps TRBD1 as D (6 bases). Germline assignment: CDR1 SQVTM and CDR2 ANQGSEA. The germline V and J ends were trimmed by 6 bases and 7 bases, with 12 bases remaining between them. CDR3 length equals 12 residues. The CDR3 DNA is TGCAGCGTGATTACAGGGTCTGAAAAACTGTTTTTT. This codes for CSVITGSEKLFF.